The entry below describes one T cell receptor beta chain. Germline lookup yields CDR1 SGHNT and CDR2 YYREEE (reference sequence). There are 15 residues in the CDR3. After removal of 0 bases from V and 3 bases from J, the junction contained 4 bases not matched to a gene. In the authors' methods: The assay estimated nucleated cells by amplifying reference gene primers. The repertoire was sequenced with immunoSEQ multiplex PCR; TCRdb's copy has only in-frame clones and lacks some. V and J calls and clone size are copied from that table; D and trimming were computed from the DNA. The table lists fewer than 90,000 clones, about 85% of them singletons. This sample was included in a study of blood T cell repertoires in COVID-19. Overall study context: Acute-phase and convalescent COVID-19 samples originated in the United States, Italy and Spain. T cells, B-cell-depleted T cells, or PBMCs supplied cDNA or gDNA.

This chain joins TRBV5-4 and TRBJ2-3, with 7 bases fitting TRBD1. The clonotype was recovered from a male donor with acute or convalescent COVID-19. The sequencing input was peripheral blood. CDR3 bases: TGTGCCAGCAGCTTGGTGACAGGGTTGACAGATACGCAGTATTTT. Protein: CASSLVTGLTDTQYF.